This section outlines one T cell receptor (beta chain) sequence together with its context. The antigen remains unidentified. This sample was taken from a study of OX40 agonist ivuxolimab in advanced cancers. About the research overall: Three patients got partial responses; one had hepatocellular carcinoma and two had cutaneous melanoma. General study findings and limits: Among the lowest peripheral clonal expansion occurred in 0.1-3.0 mg/kg partial responders. No antigen was identified for the clonally expanded peripheral T cells.

V was pared by 4 bases and J by 3 bases, with 12 bases between. CDR1 LNHNV and CDR2 YYDKDF come from the germline V gene (reference sequence). CDR3 length: 14 amino acids. TCRdb keeps only in-frame clones here, not all; method: immunoSEQ multiplex PCR. The sample includes under 85,000 clones, 87% of them seen just once. This sequence was found in an adult with an advanced solid tumor such as melanoma, head and neck, liver or kidney cancer. J is TRBJ2-5 and V is TRBV15; D might be TRBD1 (6 bases). The specimen comprised CD4+ or CD8+ T cells sorted from blood, sampled in a trial of the OX40 agonist ivuxolimab. The CDR3 here is CATSTQGPKETQYF. The CDR3 region has the DNA TGTGCCACCAGCACACAGGGACCCAAAGAGACCCAGTACTTC.